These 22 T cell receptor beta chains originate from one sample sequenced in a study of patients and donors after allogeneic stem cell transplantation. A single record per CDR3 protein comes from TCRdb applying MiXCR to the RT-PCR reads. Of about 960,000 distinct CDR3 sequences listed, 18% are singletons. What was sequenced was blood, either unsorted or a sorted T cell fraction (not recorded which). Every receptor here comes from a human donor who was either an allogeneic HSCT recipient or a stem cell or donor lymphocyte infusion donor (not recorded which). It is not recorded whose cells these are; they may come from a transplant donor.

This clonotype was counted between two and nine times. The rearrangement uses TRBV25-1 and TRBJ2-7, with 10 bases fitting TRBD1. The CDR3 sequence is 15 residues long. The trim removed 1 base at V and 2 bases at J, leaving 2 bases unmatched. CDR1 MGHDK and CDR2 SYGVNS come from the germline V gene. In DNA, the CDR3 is TGTGCCAGCAGTGAATCCGGGACAGGGGCCTACGAGCAGTACTTC. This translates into CASSESGTGAYEQYF.

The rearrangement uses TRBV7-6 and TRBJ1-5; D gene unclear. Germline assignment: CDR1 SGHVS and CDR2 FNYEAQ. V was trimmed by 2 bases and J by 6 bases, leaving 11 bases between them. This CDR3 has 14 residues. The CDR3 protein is CASSLIGDSQPQHF. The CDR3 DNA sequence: TGTGCCAGCAGCTTAATTGGAGATTCTCAGCCCCAGCATTTT.

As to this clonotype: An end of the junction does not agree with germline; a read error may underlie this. For the CDR3, the DNA is TGTGCCAGCGATGAAAGTCGGACCCACGAGCAGTGCTTC. This codes for CASDESRTHEQCF. The chain combines TRBV28 with TRBJ2-7; D not resolved. The CDR3 has 13 amino acids. Germline values: CDR1 MDHEN, CDR2 SYDVKM.

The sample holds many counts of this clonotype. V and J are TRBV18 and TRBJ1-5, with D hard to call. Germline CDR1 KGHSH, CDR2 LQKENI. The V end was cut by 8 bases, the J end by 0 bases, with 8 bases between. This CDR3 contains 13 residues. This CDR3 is CASSPGSNQPQHF. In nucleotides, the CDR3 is TGTGCCAGCAGCCCGGGTAGCAATCAGCCCCAGCATTTT.

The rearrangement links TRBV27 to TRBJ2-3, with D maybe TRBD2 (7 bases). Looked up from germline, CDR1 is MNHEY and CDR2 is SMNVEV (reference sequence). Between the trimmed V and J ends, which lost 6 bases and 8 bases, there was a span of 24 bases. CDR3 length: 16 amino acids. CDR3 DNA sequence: TGTGCCAGCAGGCCTCCGTGGGGGGGGCTCAGAACTACGCAGTATTTT. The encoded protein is CASRPPWGGLRTTQYF.

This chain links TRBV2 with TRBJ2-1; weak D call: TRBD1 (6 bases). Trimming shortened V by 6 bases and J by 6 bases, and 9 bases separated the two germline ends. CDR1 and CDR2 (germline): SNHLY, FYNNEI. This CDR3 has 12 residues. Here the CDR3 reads CASRGDTNEQFF. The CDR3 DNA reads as TGTGCCAGCAGGGGGGACACCAATGAGCAGTTCTTC.

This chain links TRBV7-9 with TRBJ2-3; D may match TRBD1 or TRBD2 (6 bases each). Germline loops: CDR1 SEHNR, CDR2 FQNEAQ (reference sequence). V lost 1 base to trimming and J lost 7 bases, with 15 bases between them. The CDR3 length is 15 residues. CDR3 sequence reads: CASSLDMGGANTQYF. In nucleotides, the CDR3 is TGTGCCAGCAGCTTAGATATGGGGGGCGCGAATACGCAGTATTTT.

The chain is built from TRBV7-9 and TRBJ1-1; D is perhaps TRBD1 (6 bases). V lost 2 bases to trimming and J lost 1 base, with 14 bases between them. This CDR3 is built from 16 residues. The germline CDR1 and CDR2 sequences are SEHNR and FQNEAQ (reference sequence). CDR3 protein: CASSLFPGQGNTEAFF. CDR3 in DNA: TGTGCCAGCAGCTTATTTCCGGGACAAGGGAACACTGAAGCTTTCTTT.

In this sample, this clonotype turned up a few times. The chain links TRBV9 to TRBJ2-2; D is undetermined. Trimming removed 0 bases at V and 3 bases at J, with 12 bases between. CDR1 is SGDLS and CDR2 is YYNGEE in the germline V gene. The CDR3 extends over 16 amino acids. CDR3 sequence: CASSVVGRLDTGELFF. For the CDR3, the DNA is TGTGCCAGCAGCGTAGTGGGTCGGTTAGACACCGGGGAGCTGTTTTTT.

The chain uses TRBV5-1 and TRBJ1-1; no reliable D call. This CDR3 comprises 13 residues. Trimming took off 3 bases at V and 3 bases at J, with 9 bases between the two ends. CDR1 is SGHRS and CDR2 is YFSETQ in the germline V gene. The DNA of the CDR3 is TGCGCCAGCAGCTACCATGCGGACACTGAAGCTTTCTTT. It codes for CASSYHADTEAFF.

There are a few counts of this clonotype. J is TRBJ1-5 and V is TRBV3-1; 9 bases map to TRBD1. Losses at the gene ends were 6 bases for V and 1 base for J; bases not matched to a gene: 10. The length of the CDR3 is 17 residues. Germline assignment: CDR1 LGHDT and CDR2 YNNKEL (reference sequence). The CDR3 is CASRQDRGRTSNQPQHF. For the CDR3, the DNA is TGTGCCAGCAGGCAGGACAGGGGAAGGACCAGCAATCAGCCCCAGCATTTT.

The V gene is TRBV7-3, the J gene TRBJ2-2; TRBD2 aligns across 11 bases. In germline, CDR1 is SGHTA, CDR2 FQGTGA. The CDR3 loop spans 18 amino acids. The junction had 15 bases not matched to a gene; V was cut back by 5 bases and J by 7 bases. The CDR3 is CASSPLTRLAGGGGELFF. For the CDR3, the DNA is TGTGCCAGCAGCCCACTCACGAGGCTAGCGGGAGGAGGCGGGGAGCTGTTTTTT. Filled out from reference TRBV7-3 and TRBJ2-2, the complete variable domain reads GAGVSQTPSNKVTEKGKYVELRCDPISGHTALYWYRQSLGQGPEFLIYFQGTGAADDSGLPNDRFFAVRPEGSVSTLKIQRTERGDSAVYLCASSPLTRLAGGGGELFFGEGSRLTVL.

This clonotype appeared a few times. In DNA, the CDR3 is TGTGCCAGCAGTCTTACACAGTATAATGAAAAACTGTTTTTT. Residues: CASSLTQYNEKLFF. The chain uses TRBV6-1 and TRBJ1-4; D unclear. This CDR3 has 14 residues. V was clipped by 5 bases and J by 4 bases, with 11 bases between them. CDR1 is MNHNS and CDR2 is SASEGT in the germline V gene.

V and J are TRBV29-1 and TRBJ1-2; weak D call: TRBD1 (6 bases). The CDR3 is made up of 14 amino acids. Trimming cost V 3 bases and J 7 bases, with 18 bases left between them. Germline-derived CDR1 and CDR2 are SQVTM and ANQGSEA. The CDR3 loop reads CSVERFGQGIGYTF. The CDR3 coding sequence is TGCAGCGTTGAGCGTTTCGGGCAGGGGATTGGCTACACCTTC. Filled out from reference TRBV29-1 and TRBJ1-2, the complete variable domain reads SAVISQKPSRDICQRGTSLTIQCQVDSQVTMMFWYRQQPGQSLTLIATANQGSEATYESGFVIDKFPISRPNLTFSTLTVSNMSPEDSSIYLCSVERFGQGIGYTFGSGTRLTVV.

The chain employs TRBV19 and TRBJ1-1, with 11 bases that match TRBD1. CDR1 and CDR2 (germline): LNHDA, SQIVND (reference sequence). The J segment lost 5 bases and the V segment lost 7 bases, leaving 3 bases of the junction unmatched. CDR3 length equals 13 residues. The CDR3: CASTDRGLTEAFF. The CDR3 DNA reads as TGTGCCAGTACGGACAGGGGGCTGACTGAAGCTTTCTTT. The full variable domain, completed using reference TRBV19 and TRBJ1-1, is DGGITQSPKYLFRKEGQNVTLSCEQNLNHDAMYWYRQDPGQGLRLIYYSQIVNDFQKGDIAEGYSVSREKKESFPLTVTSAQKNPTAFYLCASTDRGLTEAFFGQGTRLTVV.

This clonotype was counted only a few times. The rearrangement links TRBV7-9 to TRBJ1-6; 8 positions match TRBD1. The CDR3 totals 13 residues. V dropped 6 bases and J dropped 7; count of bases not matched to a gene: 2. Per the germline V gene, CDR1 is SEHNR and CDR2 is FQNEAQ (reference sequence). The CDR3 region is CASRDRANSPLHF. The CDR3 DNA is TGTGCCAGCAGGGACAGGGCGAATTCACCCCTCCACTTT.

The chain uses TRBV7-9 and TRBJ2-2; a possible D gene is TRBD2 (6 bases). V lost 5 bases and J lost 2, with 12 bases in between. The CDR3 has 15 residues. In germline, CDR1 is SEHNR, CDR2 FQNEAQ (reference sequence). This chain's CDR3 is CASSRGAGNTGELFF. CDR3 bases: TGTGCCAGCAGCCGAGGGGCGGGAAACACCGGGGAGCTGTTTTTT. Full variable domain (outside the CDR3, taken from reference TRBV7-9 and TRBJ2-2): DTGVSQNPRHKITKRGQNVTFRCDPISEHNRLYWYRQTLGQGPEFLTYFQNEAQLEKSRLLSDRFSAERPKGSFSTLEIQRTEQGDSAMYLCASSRGAGNTGELFFGEGSRLTVL.

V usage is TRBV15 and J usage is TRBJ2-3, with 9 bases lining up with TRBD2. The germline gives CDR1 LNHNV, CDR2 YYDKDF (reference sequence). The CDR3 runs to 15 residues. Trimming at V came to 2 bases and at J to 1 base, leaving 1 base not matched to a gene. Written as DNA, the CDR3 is TGTGCCACCAGCAGAAGCGGGGGGCGCACAGATACGCAGTATTTT. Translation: CATSRSGGRTDTQYF.

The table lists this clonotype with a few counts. CDR3 sequence: CATRGRFGYTF. The CDR3 nucleotides read TGTGCCACCCGGGGGCGGTTTGGCTACACCTTC. The genes are TRBV24-1 and TRBJ1-2, with D possibly matching TRBD1 (6 bases). Trimming pared 9 bases from V and 7 bases from J, leaving 11 bases between. This CDR3 comprises 11 residues. The V gene's germline CDR1 is KGHDR and CDR2 SFDVKD.

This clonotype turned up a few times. Here the CDR3 reads CASSGRTGRKETQYF. CDR3 in DNA: TGTGCCAGCAGCGGCAGGACAGGAAGGAAGGAGACCCAGTACTTC. The V gene is TRBV11-2, the J gene TRBJ2-5; 7 bases agree with TRBD1. Looked up from germline, CDR1 is SGHAT and CDR2 is FQNNGV. The CDR3 consists of 15 residues. J lost 5 bases, V lost 5 bases, and 11 bases had no gene match.

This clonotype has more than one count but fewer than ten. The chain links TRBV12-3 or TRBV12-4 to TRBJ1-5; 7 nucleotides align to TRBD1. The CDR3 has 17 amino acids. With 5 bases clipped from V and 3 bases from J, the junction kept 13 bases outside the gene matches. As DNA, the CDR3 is TGTGCCAGCAGTCAATATAGAGGGGGCGGCACCAATCAGCCCCAGCATTTT. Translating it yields CASSQYRGGGTNQPQHF.

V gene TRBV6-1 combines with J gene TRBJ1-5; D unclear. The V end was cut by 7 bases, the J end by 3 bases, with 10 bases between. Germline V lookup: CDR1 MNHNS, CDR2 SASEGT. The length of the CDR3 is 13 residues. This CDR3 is CASTGGPNQPQHF. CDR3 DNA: TGTGCCAGCACCGGCGGGCCCAATCAGCCCCAGCATTTT.